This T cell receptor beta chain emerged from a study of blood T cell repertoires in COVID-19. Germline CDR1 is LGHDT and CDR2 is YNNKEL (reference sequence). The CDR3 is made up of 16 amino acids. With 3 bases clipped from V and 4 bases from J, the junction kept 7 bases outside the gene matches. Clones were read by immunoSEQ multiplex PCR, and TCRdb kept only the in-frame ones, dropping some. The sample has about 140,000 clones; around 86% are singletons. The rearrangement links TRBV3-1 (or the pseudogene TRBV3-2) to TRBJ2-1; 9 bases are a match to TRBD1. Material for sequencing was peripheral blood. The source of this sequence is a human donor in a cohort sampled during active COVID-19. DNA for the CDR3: TGTGCCAGCAGCCATCCCGGACAGGGGACGTACAATGAGCAGTTCTTC. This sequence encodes CASSHPGQGTYNEQFF.